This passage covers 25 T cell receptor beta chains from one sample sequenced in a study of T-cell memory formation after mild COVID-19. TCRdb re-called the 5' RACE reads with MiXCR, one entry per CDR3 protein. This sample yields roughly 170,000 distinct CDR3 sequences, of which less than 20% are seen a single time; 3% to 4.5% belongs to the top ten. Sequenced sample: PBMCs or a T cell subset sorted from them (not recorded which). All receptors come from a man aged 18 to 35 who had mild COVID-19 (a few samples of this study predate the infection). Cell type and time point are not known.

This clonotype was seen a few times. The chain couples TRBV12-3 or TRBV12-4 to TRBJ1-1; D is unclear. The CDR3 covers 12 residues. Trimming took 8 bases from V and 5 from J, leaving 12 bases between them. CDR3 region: CASWGGGTEAFF. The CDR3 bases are TGTGCCAGCTGGGGAGGTGGGACTGAAGCTTTCTTT.

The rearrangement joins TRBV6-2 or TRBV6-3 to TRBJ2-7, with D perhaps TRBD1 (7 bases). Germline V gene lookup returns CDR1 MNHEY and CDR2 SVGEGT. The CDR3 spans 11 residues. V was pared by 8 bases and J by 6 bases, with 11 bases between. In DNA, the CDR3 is TGTGCCAGCTCAGGGGGAGGCGAGCAGTACGTC. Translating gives CASSGGGEQYV.

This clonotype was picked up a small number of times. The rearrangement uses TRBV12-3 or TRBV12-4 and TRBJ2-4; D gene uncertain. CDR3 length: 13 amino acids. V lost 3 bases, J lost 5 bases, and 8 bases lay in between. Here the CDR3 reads CASSFGPENIQYF. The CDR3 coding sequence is TGTGCCAGCAGTTTTGGCCCCGAAAACATTCAGTACTTC.

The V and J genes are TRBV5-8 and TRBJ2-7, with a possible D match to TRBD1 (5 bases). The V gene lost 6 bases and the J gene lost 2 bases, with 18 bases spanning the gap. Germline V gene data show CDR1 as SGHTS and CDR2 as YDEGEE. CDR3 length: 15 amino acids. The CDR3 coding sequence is TGTGCCAGCACCCCGGGTAGGGGCCAACCCTACGAGCAGTACTTC. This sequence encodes CASTPGRGQPYEQYF.

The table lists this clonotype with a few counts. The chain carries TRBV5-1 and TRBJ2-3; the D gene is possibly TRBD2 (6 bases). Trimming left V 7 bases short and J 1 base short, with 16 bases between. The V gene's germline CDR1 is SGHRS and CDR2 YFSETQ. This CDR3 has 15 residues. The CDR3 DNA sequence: TGCGCCAGCCGGGGGAAGCCTAGCGGCACAGATACGCAGTATTTT. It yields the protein CASRGKPSGTDTQYF.

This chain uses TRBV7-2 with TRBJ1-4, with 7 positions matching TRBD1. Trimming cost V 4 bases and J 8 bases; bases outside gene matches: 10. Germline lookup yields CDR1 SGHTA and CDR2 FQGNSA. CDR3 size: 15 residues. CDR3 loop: CASSSWTGPGEKLFF. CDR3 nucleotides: TGTGCCAGCAGCTCGTGGACAGGCCCTGGGGAAAAACTGTTTTTT.

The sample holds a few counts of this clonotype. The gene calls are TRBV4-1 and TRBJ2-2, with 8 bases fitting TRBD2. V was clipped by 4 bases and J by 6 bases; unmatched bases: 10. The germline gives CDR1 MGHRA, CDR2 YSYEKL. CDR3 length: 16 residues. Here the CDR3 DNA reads TGCGCCAGCAGCCTCCGGGCTAGCGGGTCTCCCGGGGAGCTGTTTTTT. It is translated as CASSLRASGSPGELFF.

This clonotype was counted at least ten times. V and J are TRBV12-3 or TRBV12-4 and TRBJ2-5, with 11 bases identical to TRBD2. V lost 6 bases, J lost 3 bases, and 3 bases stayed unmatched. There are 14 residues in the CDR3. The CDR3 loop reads CASSLAGGEETQYF. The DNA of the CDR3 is TGTGCCAGCAGCCTAGCGGGGGGAGAAGAGACCCAGTACTTC.

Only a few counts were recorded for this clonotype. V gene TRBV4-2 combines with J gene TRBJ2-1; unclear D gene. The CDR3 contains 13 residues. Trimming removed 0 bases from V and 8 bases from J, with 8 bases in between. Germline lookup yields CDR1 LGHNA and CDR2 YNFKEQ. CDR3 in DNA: TGTGCCAGCAGCCAAGATTCTACGGATGAGCAGTTCTTC. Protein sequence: CASSQDSTDEQFF.

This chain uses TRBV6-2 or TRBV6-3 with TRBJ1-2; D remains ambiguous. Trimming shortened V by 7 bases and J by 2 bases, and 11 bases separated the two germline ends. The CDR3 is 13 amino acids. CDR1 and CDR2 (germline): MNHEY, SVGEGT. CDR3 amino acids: CASTPDGNYGYTF. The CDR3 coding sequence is TGTGCCAGCACCCCCGACGGGAACTATGGCTACACCTTC.

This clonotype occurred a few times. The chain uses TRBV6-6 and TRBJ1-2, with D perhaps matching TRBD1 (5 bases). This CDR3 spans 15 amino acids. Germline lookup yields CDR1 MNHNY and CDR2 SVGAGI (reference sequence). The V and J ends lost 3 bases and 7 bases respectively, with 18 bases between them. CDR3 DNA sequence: TGTGCCAGCAGTTATTCGAGGGACTCCCTTCCTGGCTACACCTTC. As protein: CASSYSRDSLPGYTF.

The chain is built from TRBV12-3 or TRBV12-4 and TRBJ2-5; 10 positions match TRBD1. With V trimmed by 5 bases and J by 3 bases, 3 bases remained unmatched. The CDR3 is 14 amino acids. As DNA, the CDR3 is TGTGCCAGCAGTGTCGGACAGGGGGAAGAGACCCAGTACTTC. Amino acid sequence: CASSVGQGEETQYF.

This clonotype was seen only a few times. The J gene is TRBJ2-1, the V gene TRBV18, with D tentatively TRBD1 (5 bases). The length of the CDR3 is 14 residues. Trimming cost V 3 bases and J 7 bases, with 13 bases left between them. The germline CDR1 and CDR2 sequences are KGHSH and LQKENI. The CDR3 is CASSPQGTVNEQFF. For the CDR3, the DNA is TGTGCCAGCTCACCCCAGGGTACGGTGAATGAGCAGTTCTTC.

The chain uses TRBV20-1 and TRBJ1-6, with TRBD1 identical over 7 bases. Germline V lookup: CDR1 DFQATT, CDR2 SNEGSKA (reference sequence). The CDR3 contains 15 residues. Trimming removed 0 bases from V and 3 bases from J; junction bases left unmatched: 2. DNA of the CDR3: TGCAGTGCTAGAGATTGGGACAGCTATAATTCACCCCTCCACTTT. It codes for CSARDWDSYNSPLHF.

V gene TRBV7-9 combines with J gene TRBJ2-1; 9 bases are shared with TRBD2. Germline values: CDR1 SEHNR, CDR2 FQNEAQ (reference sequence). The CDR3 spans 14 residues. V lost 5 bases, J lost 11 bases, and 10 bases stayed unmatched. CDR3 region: CASSVGTSTWQQFF. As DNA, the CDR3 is TGTGCCAGCAGCGTCGGGACTAGCACGTGGCAGCAGTTCTTC.

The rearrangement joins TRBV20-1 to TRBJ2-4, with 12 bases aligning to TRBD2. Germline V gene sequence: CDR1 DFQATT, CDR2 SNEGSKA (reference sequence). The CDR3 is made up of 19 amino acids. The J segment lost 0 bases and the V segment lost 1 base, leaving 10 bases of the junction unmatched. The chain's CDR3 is CSARVSSGGDPLAKNIQYF. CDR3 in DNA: TGCAGTGCTAGAGTTTCTAGCGGGGGGGACCCCCTAGCCAAAAACATTCAGTACTTC.

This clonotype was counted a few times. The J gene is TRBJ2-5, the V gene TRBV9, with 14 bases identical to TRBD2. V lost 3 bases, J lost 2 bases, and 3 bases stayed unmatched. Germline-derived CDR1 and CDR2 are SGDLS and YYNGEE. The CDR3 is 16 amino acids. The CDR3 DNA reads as TGTGCCAGCAGCGCAAGGACTAGCGGGGGGCAAGAGACCCAGTACTTC. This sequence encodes CASSARTSGGQETQYF.

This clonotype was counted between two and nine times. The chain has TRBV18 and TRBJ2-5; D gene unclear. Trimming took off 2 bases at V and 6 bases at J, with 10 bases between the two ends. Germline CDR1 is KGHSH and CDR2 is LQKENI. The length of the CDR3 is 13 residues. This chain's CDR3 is CASSPSGPQTQYF. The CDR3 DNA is TGTGCCAGCTCACCATCCGGGCCCCAGACCCAGTACTTC.

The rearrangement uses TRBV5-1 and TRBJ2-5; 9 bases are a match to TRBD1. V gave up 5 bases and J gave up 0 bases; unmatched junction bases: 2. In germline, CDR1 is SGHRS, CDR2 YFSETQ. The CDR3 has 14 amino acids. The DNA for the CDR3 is TGCGCCAGCAGTGGACAGGGGTACCAAGAGACCCAGTACTTC. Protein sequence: CASSGQGYQETQYF.

This CDR3 reads CASSREMDQPQHF. CDR3 in DNA: TGTGCCAGCAGCCGCGAGATGGATCAGCCCCAGCATTTT. The V call is TRBV7-2, the J call TRBJ1-5; D gene ambiguous. V lost 5 bases to trimming and J lost 5 bases, with 10 bases between them. This CDR3 region has 13 residues. Germline CDR1 and CDR2: SGHTA and FQGNSA.

Here the CDR3 reads CASSVGVMGTGNTEAFF. The CDR3 DNA reads as TGTGCCAGCAGCGTAGGGGTGATGGGGACAGGGAACACTGAAGCTTTCTTT. The chain combines TRBV9 with TRBJ1-1, with 8 bases aligning to TRBD1. The CDR3 runs 17 residues. J gave up 1 base and V 0 bases, and 8 bases lay outside the gene matches. Germline V lookup: CDR1 SGDLS, CDR2 YYNGEE.

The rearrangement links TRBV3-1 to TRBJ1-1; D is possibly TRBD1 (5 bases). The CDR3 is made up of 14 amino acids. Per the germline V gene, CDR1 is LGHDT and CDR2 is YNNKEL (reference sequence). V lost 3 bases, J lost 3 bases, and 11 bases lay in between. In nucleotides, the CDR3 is TGTGCCAGCAGCCAGGGGACCTCGGACACTGAAGCTTTCTTT. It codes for CASSQGTSDTEAFF. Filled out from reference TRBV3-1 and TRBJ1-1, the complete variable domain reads DTAVSQTPKYLVTQMGNDKSIKCEQNLGHDTMYWYKQDSKKFLKIMFSYNNKELIINETVPNRFSPKSPDKAHLNLHINSLELGDSAVYFCASSQGTSDTEAFFGQGTRLTVV.

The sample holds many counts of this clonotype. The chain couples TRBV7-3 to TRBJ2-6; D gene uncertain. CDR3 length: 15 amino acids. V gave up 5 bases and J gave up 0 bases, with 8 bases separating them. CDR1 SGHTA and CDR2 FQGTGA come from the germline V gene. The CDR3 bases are TGTGCCAGCAGCAAACAGAGCTCTGGGGCCAACGTCCTGACTTTC. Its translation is CASSKQSSGANVLTF.

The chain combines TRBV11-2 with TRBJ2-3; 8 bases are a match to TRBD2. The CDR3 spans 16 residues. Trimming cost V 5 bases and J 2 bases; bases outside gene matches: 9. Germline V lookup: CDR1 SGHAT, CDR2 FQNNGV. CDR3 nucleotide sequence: TGTGCCAGCAGCGCCCGGCAGCGGGGGCCCACAGATACGCAGTATTTT. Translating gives CASSARQRGPTDTQYF.

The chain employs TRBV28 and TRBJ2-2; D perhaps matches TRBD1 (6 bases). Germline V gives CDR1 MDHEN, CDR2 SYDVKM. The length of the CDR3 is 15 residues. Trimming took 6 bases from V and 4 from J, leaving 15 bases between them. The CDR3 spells CASSFNRGGTGELFF. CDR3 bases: TGTGCCAGCAGCTTCAACAGAGGGGGCACCGGGGAGCTGTTTTTT.